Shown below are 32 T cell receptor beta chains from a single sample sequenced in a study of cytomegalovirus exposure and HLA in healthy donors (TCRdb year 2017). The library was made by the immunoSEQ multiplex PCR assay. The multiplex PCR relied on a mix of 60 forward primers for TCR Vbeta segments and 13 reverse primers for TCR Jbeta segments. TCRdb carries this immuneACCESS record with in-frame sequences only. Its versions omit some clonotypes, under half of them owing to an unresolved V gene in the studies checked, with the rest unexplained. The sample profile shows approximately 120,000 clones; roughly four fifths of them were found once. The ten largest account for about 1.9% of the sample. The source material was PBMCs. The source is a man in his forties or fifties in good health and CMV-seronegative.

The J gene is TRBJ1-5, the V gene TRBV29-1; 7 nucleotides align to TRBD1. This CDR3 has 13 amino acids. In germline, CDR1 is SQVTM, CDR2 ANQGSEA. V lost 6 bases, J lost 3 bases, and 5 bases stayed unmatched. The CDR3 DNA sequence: TGCAGCGTCTCAGGGGGGCTCAATCAGCCCCAGCATTTT. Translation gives CSVSGGLNQPQHF. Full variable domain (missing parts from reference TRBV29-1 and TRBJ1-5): SAVISQKPSRDICQRGTSLTIQCQVDSQVTMMFWYRQQPGQSLTLIATANQGSEATYESGFVIDKFPISRPNLTFSTLTVSNMSPEDSSIYLCSVSGGLNQPQHFGDGTRLSIL.

The CDR3 spells CATCGGHSSPLHF. The DNA for the CDR3 is TGTGCTACCTGTGGTGGACACAGTTCACCCCTCCACTTT. This chain uses TRBV28 with TRBJ1-6; maybe TRBD1 (5 bases). This CDR3 is 13 amino acids long. Germline V gives CDR1 MDHEN, CDR2 SYDVKM.

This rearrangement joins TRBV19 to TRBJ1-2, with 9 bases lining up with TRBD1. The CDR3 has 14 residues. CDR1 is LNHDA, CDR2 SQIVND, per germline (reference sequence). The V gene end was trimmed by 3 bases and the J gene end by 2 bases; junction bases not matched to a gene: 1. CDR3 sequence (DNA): TGTGCCAGTAGTATCACAGGGGGCAACTATGGCTACACCTTC. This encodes CASSITGGNYGYTF.

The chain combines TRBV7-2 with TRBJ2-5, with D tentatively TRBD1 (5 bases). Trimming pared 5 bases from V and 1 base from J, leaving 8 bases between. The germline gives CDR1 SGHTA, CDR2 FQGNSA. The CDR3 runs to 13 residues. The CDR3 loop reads CASSRQSQETQYF. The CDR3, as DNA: TGTGCCAGCAGCCGACAGTCCCAAGAGACCCAGTACTTC. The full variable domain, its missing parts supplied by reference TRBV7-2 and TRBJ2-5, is GAGVSQSPSNKVTEKGKDVELRCDPISGHTALYWYRQSLGQGLEFLIYFQGNSAPDKSGLPSDRFSAERTGGSVSTLTIQRTQQEDSAVYLCASSRQSQETQYFGPGTRLLVL.

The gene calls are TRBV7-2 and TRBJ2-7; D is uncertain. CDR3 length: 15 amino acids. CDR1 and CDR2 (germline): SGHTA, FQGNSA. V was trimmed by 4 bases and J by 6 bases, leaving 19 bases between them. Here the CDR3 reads CASSSLGTGVGEQYF. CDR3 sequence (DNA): TGTGCCAGCAGCTCACTCGGCACGGGTGTTGGCGAGCAGTACTTC.

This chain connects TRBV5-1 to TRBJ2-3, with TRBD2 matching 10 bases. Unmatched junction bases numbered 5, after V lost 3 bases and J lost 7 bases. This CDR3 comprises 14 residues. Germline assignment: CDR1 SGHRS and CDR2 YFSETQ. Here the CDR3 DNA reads TGCGCCAGCAGCTCAGCGGGGGGGCTCAATACGCAGTATTTT. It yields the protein CASSSAGGLNTQYF.

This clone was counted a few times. For the CDR3, the DNA is TGTGCCAGCAGCCAACCGGGCCCGGCGGGCTATGGCTACACCTTC. Translated, it gives CASSQPGPAGYGYTF. V usage is TRBV14 and J usage is TRBJ1-2; D is unresolved. From germline, CDR1 is SGHDN and CDR2 FVKESK. The germline V and J ends were trimmed by 2 bases and 4 bases, with 14 bases remaining between them. The CDR3 extends over 15 amino acids.

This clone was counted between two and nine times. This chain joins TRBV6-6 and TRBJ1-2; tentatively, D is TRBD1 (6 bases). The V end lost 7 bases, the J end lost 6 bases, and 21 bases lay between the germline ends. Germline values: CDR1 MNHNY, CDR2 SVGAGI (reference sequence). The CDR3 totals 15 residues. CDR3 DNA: TGTGCCAGCAATCAGCGGGGGGGCGCCAAAAATGGCTACACCTTC. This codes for CASNQRGGAKNGYTF.

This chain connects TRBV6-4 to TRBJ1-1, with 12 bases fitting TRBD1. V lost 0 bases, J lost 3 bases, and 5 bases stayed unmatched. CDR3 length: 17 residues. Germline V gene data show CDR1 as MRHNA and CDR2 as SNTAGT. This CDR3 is CASSDSWDRGQDTEAFF. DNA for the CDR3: TGTGCCAGCAGTGACTCATGGGACAGGGGGCAGGACACTGAAGCTTTCTTT.

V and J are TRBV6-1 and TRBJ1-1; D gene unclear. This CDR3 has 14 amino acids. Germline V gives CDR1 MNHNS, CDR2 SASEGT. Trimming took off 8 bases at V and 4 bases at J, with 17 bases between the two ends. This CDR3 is CASCVPGRGTEAFF. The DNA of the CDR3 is TGTGCCAGCTGTGTCCCGGGTCGGGGCACTGAAGCTTTCTTT.

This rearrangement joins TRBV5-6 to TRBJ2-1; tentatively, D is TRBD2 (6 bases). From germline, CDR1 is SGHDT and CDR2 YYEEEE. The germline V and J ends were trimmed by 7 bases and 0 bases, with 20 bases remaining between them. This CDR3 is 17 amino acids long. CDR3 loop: CASSVTRGTSSYNEQFF. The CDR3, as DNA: TGTGCCAGCTCGGTGACTAGGGGTACCAGCTCCTACAATGAGCAGTTCTTC.

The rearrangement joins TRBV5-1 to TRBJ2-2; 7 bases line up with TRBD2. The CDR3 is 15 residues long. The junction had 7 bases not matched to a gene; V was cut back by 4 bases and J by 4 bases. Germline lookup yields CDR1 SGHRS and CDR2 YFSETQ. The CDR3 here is CASSPGGRFTGELFF. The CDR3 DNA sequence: TGCGCCAGCAGCCCGGGGGGACGGTTCACCGGGGAGCTGTTTTTT.

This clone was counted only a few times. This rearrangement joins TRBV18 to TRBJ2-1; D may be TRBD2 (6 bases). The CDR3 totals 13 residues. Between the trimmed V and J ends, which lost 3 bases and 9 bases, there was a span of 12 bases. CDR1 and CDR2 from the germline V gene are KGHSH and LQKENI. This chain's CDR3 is CASSPPSGVEQFF. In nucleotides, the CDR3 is TGTGCCAGCTCACCGCCGTCGGGGGTTGAGCAGTTCTTC.

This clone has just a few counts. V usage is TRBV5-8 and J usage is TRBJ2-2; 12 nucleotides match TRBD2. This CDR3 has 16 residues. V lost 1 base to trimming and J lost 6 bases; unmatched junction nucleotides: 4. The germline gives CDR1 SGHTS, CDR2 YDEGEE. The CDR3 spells CASSLTGTSGPGELFF. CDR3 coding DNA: TGTGCCAGCAGCTTGACCGGGACTAGCGGGCCCGGGGAGCTGTTTTTT.

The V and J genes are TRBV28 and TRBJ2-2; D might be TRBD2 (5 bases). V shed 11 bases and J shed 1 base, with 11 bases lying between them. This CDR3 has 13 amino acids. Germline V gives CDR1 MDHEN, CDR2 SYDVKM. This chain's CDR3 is CALNSGNTGELFF. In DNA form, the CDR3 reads TGTGCCCTTAACAGCGGGAACACCGGGGAGCTGTTTTTT.

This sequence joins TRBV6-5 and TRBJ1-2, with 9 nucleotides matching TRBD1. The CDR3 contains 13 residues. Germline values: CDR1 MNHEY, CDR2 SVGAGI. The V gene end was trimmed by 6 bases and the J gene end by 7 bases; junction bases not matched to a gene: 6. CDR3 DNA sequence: TGTGCCAGCAGCAGGGACAGGGTTGGTGGCTACACCTTC. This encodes CASSRDRVGGYTF.

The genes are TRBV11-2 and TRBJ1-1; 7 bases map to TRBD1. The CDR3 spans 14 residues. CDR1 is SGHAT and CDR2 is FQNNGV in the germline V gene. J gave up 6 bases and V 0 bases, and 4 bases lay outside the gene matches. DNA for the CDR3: TGTGCCAGCAGCTTAGATGTAGGGGGCTCTGAAGCTTTCTTT. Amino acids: CASSLDVGGSEAFF.

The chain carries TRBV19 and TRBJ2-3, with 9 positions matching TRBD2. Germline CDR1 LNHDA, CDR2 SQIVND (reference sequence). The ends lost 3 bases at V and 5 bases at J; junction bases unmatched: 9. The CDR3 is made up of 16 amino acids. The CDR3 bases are TGTGCCAGTAGTATGGGTGCTAGCGGGGACGAAGATACGCAGTATTTT. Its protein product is CASSMGASGDEDTQYF.

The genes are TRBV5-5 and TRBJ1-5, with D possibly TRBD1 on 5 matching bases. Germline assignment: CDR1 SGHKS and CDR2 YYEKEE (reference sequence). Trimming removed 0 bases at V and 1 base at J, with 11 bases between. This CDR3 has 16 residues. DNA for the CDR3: TGTGCCAGCAGCTTGGCCGTCAGGGAAAGCAATCAGCCCCAGCATTTT. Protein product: CASSLAVRESNQPQHF.

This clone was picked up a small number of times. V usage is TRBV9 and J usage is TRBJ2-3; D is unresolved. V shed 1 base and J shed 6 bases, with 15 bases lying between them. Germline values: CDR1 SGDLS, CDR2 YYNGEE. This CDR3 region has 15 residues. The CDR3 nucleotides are TGTGCCAGCAGCGTAATACCCTCCACCGCGGATACGCAGTATTTT. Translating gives CASSVIPSTADTQYF.

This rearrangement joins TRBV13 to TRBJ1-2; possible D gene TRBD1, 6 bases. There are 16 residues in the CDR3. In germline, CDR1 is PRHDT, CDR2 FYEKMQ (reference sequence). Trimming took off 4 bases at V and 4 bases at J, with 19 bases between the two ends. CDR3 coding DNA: TGTGCCAGCAGCTATAATACCGGGACAATCGCCTATGGCTACACCTTC. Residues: CASSYNTGTIAYGYTF.

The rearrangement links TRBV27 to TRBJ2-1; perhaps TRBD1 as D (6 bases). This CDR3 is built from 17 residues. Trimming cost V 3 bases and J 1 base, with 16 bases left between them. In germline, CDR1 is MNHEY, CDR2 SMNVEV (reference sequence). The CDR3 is CASSLTWAGESYNEQFF. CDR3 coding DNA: TGTGCCAGCAGTTTGACTTGGGCAGGGGAGTCCTACAATGAGCAGTTCTTC.

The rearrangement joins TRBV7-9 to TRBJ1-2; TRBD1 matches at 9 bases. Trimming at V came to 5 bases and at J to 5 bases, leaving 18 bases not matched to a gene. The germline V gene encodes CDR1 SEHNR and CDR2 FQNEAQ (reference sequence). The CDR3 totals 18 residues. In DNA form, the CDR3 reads TGTGCCAGCAGCCGCGGAAAATTCCGGGACAGGGACCAGTATGGCTACACCTTC. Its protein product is CASSRGKFRDRDQYGYTF.

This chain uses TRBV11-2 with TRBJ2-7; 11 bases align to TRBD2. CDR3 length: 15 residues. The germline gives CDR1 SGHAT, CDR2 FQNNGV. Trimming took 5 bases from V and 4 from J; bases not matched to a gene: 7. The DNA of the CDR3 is TGTGCCAGCAGCACTAGCGGGGGCGGTGGTTACGAGCAGTACGTC. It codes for CASSTSGGGGYEQYV.

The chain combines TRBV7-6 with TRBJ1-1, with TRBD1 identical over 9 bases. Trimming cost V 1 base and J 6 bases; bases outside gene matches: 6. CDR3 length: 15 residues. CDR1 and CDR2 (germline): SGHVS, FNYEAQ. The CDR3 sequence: CASSLDRGQAAEAFF. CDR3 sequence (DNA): TGTGCCAGCAGCTTAGACAGGGGGCAGGCCGCTGAAGCTTTCTTT.

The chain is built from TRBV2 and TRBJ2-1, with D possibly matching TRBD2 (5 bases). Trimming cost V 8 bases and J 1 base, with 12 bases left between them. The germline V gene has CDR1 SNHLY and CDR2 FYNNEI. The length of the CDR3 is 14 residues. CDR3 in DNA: TGTGCCAGCGGATCGGAGGATTCCTACAATGAGCAGTTCTTC. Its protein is CASGSEDSYNEQFF.

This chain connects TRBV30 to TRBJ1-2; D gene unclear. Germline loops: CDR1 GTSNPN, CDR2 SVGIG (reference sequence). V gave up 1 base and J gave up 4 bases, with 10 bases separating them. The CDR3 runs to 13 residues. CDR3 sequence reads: CAWSEATGYGYTF. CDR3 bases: TGTGCCTGGAGTGAGGCGACTGGCTATGGCTACACCTTC.

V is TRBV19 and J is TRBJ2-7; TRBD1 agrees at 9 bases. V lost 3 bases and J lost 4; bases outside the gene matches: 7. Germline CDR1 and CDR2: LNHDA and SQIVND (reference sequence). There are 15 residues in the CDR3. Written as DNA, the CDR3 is TGTGCCAGTAGTATCCGGGACAGGGTTCAATACGAGCAGTACGTC. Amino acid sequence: CASSIRDRVQYEQYV.

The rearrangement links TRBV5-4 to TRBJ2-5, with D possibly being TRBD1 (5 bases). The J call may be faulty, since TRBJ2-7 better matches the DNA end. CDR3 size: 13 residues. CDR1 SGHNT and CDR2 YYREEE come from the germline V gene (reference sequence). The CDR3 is CASSFLGRPEQYF. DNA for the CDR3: TGTGCCAGCAGCTTTCTGGGGCGCCCCGAGCAGTACTTC.

The CDR3 loop reads CASSLIRRSRYNEQFF. The CDR3 DNA is TGTGCCAGCAGCTTAATTCGGCGGAGTCGCTACAATGAGCAGTTCTTC. The chain is built from TRBV11-2 and TRBJ2-1; D is ambiguous. The germline CDR1 and CDR2 sequences are SGHAT and FQNNGV. The CDR3 consists of 16 residues. Between the trimmed V and J ends, which lost 2 bases and 3 bases, there was a span of 14 bases.

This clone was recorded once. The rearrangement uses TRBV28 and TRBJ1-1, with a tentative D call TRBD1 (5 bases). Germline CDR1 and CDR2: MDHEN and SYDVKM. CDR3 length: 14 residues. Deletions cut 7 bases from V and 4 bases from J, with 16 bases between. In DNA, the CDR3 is TGTGCCAGCATAGTATCGGGGGGTATCACTGAAGCTTTCTTT. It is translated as CASIVSGGITEAFF. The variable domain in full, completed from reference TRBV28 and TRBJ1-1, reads DVKVTQSSRYLVKRTGEKVFLECVQDMDHENMFWYRQDPGLGLRLIYFSYDVKMKEKGDIPEGYSVSREKKERFSLILESASTNQTSMYLCASIVSGGITEAFFGQGTRLTVV.

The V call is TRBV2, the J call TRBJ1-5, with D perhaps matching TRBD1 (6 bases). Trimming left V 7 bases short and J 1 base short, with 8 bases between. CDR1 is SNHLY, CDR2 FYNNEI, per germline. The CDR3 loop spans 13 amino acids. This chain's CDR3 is CASKGVSNQPQHF. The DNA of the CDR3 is TGTGCCAGCAAGGGGGTGAGCAATCAGCCCCAGCATTTT.